Listed below are T cell receptor beta chains from one sample, sequenced in a study of blood T cell repertoires in COVID-19. Profiling relied on immunoSEQ multiplex PCR, and the TCRdb table lists in-frame clones only, not all of them. The sample yields over 200,000 clones, roughly 88% seen once. The sequenced material came from PBMCs or T cells enriched from blood (not recorded which). These receptors all stem from a woman aged 25-40 years who had been exposed to COVID-19. CDR3s include the opening cysteine and the closing phenylalanine or tryptophan. D genes are given only for firm matches. Clone size is given for some rows only: seen once, a few or many times, or a class if the clone is expanded.

v_call	clone_size	d_call	j_call	cdr3_nt	cdr3_aa
TRBV6-1	-	TRBD2	TRBJ2-7	TGTGCCAGCAGTGAAGCGCGGCGGGGGGCCCACTACGAGCAGTACTTC	CASSEARRGAHYEQYF
TRBV5-1	-	TRBD1	TRBJ1-6	TGCGCCAGCAGCTTGGTGGGCAGGGGGAATTCACCCCTCCACTTT	CASSLVGRGNSPLHF
TRBV10-3	-	-	TRBJ2-7	TGTGCCATCAGGGGACTTAGCTACGAGCAGTACTTC	CAIRGLSYEQYF
TRBV6-5	-	-	TRBJ1-6	-	CASSSSRNPNSPLHF
TRBV2	-	TRBD2	TRBJ2-5	TGTGCCAGCAGTGAACGGGTAGCGGGATCAGAGACCCAGTACTTC	CASSERVAGSETQYF
TRBV5-1	-	TRBD1	TRBJ2-2	TGCGCCAGCAGCACAACTCCCCGGACAGGGGGCACCGGGGAGCTGTTTTTT	CASSTTPRTGGTGELFF
TRBV5-5	-	-	TRBJ1-2	TGTGCCAGCAGCTTGGGTCCAGGGATAGTATATGGCTACACCTTC	CASSLGPGIVYGYTF
TRBV20-1	-	-	TRBJ2-7	TGCAGTGCTACCAGGGCCTACGAGCAGTACTTC	CSATRAYEQYF
TRBV5-8	-	-	TRBJ1-2	TGTGCCAGCAGCTCACCCAGGGCCAGGGGAGTCTATGGCTACACCTTC	CASSSPRARGVYGYTF
TRBV28	few	-	TRBJ2-7	TGTGCCAGCAGTTCCCTCCTTATCTACGAGCAGTACTTC	CASSSLLIYEQYF
TRBV4-1	-	-	TRBJ1-1	TGCGCCAGCAGCCAAGGTCCGCTCCGGTACGCTGAAGCTTTCTTT	CASSQGPLRYAEAFF
TRBV19	-	-	TRBJ2-2	TGTGCCAGTAGTGGTGGGCCCAACGCCGGGGAGCTGTTTTTT	CASSGGPNAGELFF
TRBV6-6	-	TRBD2	TRBJ2-1	TGTGCCAGCAGCGATAGCGGGCTATACAATGAGCAGTTCTTC	CASSDSGLYNEQFF
TRBV19	-	TRBD1	TRBJ1-2	TGTGCCAGTAGTAGGGACAGCTTAAACTATGGCTACACCTTC	CASSRDSLNYGYTF
TRBV5-6	-	TRBD1	TRBJ1-4	TGTGCCAGCAGCTGGACCAGGGGGCAGGGAACTAATGAAAAACTGTTTTTT	CASSWTRGQGTNEKLFF
TRBV18	-	-	TRBJ1-1	TGTGCCAGCTCACCACCGTCAGCGGTTCTGGGCACTGAAGCTTTCTTT	CASSPPSAVLGTEAFF
TRBV27	-	TRBD2	TRBJ2-7	TGTGCCAGCAGTTCCTTGGGACTAGCGGAACACGAGCAGTACTTC	CASSSLGLAEHEQYF
TRBV27	-	TRBD1	TRBJ2-7	TGTGCCAGCAGTTCCGGGACAGACGATTACGAGCAGTACTTC	CASSSGTDDYEQYF
TRBV4-1	-	TRBD2	TRBJ2-7	TGCGCCAGCAGCCATCCCCTAGCGGGGGGATCCTACGAGCAGTACTTC	CASSHPLAGGSYEQYF
TRBV2	-	-	TRBJ2-1	TGTGCCAGCAACCTACTAGGCCCGGACAATGAGCAGTTCTTC	CASNLLGPDNEQFF
TRBV19	-	TRBD1	TRBJ1-2	TGTGCCAGTAGTATACTGTCGGCAGGGGGACGTGGCTACACCTTC	CASSILSAGGRGYTF
TRBV10-3	-	TRBD1	TRBJ1-1	TGTGCCATCCGACCGGACAGGGGGCAAGGCACTGAAGCTTTCTTT	CAIRPDRGQGTEAFF
TRBV6-6	-	-	TRBJ1-5	TGTGCCAGCAGACATCAGGGGAGTGATCAGCCCCAGCATTTT	CASRHQGSDQPQHF
TRBV5-4	-	TRBD2	TRBJ2-3	TGTGCCAGCAGCTTACCCCTAGCGGGAGGCACAGATACGCAGTATTTT	CASSLPLAGGTDTQYF
TRBV30	-	-	TRBJ2-7	TGTGCCTGGAGTGCGGGACACTCCTACGAGCAGTACTTC	CAWSAGHSYEQYF
TRBV5-6	-	-	TRBJ1-3	TGTGCCAGCAGCTTGTTGAGGGAACCTGGAAACACCATATATTTT	CASSLLREPGNTIYF
TRBV5-1	once	TRBD1	TRBJ2-5	TGCGCCAGCAGCTTGGAGGGACAGAACCAAGAGACCCAGTACTTC	CASSLEGQNQETQYF
TRBV7-2	once	-	TRBJ2-3	TGTGCCAGCTCACGCGCGGCGGGGTACACAGATACGCAGTATTTT	CASSRAAGYTDTQYF
TRBV7-8	-	TRBD2	TRBJ2-1	TGTGCCAGCAGCTTAGTCCTAGCGGGAGACCCCTCCTACAATGAGCAGTTCTTC	CASSLVLAGDPSYNEQFF
TRBV9	-	TRBD1	TRBJ2-7	TGTGCCAGCAGCGTCACCGGGACAGGCTACGAGCAGTACTTC	CASSVTGTGYEQYF
TRBV14	-	-	TRBJ2-7	TGTGCCAGCAGCCTCCGGGATCAAGACTACGAGCAGTACTTC	CASSLRDQDYEQYF
TRBV4-1	-	-	TRBJ2-5	TGCGCCAGCAGCCAAGCCCTGGCAGAACAAGAGACCCAGTACTTC	CASSQALAEQETQYF
TRBV23-1	once	-	TRBJ1-4	TGCGCCAGCCCCAACCGCAGTGAAAAACTGTTTTTT	CASPNRSEKLFF
TRBV30	-	TRBD2	TRBJ2-3	TGTGCCCTCGTAGCGGGAGGATCAGATACGCAGTATTTT	CALVAGGSDTQYF
TRBV30	-	-	TRBJ1-2	TGTGCCTGGAAAGGGGTTGGCTACACCTTC	CAWKGVGYTF
TRBV19	-	TRBD2	TRBJ2-1	TGTGCCAGTAGTATAACTAGCGGGATCTACAATGAGCAGTTCTTC	CASSITSGIYNEQFF
TRBV7-3	-	-	TRBJ2-4	TGTGCCAGCAGCCAACCTTACGTACAGGGCCCCAAAAACATTCAGTACTTC	CASSQPYVQGPKNIQYF
TRBV6-5	-	TRBD1	TRBJ1-3	TGTGCCAGCACACCGGGACAGGGATTTGGAAACACCATATATTTT	CASTPGQGFGNTIYF
TRBV18	-	TRBD1	TRBJ1-2	TGTGCCAGCTCACGGGACAGGGGCTATGGCTACACCTTC	CASSRDRGYGYTF
TRBV5-1	-	-	TRBJ1-1	TGCGCCAGCAGCCCTAACCCCAGCCAGGGGCCTGCCACTGAAGCTTTCTTT	CASSPNPSQGPATEAFF
TRBV29-1	-	TRBD2	TRBJ2-2	TGCAGCGTTGTGACGCGGGAGCACGGGGAGCTGTTTTTT	CSVVTREHGELFF
TRBV29-1	-	TRBD2	TRBJ2-3	TGCAGCGTTGAGTTGCGGGAGTCTGCAGATACGCAGTATTTT	CSVELRESADTQYF
TRBV9	-	TRBD1	TRBJ1-2	TGTGCCAGCAGCGTAGCTCAGGGGGCTCCGGGCAACTATGGCTACACCTTC	CASSVAQGAPGNYGYTF
TRBV18	-	-	TRBJ1-3	TGTGCCAGCTCGTTCGACGGGAGCTCTGGAAACACCATATATTTT	CASSFDGSSGNTIYF
TRBV2	-	TRBD1	TRBJ1-5	TGTGCCAGCAGGGAAGACAGGGTAGGCAATCAGCCCCAGCATTTT	CASREDRVGNQPQHF
TRBV5-6	once	TRBD2	TRBJ2-1	TGTGCCAGCAGCTTGGATGGCCTAGCGGGAGGGTATGAGCAGTTCTTC	CASSLDGLAGGYEQFF
TRBV7-9	-	TRBD1	TRBJ1-5	TGTGCCAGCAGCAACAGGGGACAGGGGGCGCACCAGCCCCAGCATTTT	CASSNRGQGAHQPQHF
TRBV5-1	-	TRBD2	TRBJ2-7	TGCGCCAGCAGCCAAACTAGCGGGAGGATAGTTGAGCAGTACTTC	CASSQTSGRIVEQYF
TRBV18	-	-	TRBJ2-6	TGTGCCAGCTCTCCATCCCCGGGGGCTGGGGCCAACGTCCTGACTTTC	CASSPSPGAGANVLTF